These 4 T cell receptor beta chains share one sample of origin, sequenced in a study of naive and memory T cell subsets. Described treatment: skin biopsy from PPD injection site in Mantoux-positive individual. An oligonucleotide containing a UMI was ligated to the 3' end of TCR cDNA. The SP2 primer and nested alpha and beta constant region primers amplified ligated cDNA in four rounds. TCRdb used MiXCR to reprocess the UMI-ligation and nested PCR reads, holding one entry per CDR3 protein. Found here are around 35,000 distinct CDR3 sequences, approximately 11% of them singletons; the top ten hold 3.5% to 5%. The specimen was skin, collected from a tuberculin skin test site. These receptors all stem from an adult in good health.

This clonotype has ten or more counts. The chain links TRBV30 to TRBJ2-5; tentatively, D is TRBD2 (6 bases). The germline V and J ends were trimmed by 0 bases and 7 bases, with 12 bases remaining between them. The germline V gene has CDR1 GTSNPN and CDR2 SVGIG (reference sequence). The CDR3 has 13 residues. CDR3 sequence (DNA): TGTGCCTGGAGTGTACGAGAGGGAGGGACCCAGTACTTC. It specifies CAWSVREGGTQYF.

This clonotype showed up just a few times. CDR3 amino acids: CASSITSEYFYEQYF. In DNA, the CDR3 is TGTGCCAGTAGTATAACGTCAGAATATTTCTACGAGCAGTACTTC. The chain joins TRBV19 to TRBJ2-7; D not resolved. Germline V gene data show CDR1 as LNHDA and CDR2 as SQIVND (reference sequence). Trimming left V 2 bases short and J 3 bases short, with 14 bases between. The CDR3 length is 15 residues. Filled out from reference TRBV19 and TRBJ2-7, the complete variable domain reads DGGITQSPKYLFRKEGQNVTLSCEQNLNHDAMYWYRQDPGQGLRLIYYSQIVNDFQKGDIAEGYSVSREKKESFPLTVTSAQKNPTAFYLCASSITSEYFYEQYFGPGTRLTVT.

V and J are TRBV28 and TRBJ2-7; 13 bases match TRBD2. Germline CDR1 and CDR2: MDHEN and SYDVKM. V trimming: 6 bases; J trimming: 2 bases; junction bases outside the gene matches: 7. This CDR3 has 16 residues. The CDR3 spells CASRPRGTSGTYEQYF. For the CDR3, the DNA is TGTGCCAGCAGGCCTCGAGGGACTAGCGGGACCTACGAGCAGTACTTC.

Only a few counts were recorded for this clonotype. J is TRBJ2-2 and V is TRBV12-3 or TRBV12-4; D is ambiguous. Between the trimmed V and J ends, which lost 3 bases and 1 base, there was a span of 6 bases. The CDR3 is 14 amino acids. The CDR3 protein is CASSFRGNTGELFF. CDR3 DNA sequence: TGTGCCAGCAGTTTTAGAGGGAACACCGGGGAGCTGTTTTTT.